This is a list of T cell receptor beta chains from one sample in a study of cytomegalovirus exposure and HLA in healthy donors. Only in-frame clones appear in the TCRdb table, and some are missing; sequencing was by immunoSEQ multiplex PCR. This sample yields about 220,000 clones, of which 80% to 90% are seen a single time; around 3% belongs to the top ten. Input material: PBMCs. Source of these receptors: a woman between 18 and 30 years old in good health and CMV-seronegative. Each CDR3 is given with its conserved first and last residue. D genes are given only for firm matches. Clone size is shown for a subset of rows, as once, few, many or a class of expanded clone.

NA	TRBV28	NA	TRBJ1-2	CASMQGTYGYTF	TGTGCCAGCATGCAGGGTACATATGGCTACACCTTC
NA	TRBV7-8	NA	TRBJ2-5	CASSLLQGMWETQYF	TGTGCCAGCAGCTTACTCCAGGGCATGTGGGAGACCCAGTACTTC
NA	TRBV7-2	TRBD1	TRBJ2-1	CASSWDRASYNEQFF	TGTGCCAGCAGCTGGGACAGGGCCTCCTACAATGAGCAGTTCTTC
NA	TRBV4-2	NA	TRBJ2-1	CASSHLERGNNEQFF	TGTGCCAGCAGCCATTTGGAGAGGGGGAACAATGAGCAGTTCTTC
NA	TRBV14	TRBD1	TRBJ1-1	CASSRRTGSYTEAFF	TGTGCCAGCAGCCGAAGGACAGGAAGTTACACTGAAGCTTTCTTT
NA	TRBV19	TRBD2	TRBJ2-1	CASSPGSGYNEQFF	TGTGCCAGTAGTCCGGGTAGCGGGTACAATGAGCAGTTCTTC
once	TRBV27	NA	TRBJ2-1	CASSYGIYNEQFF	TGTGCCAGCAGTTACGGGATCTACAATGAGCAGTTCTTC
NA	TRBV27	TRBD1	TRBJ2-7	CASSPGTGIYEQYF	TGTGCCAGCAGTCCGGGGACAGGGATCTACGAGCAGTACTTC
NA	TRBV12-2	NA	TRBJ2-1	CASRPPLVREPYNEQFF	TGTGCAAGTCGCCCCCCGCTGGTTCGGGAGCCGTACAATGAGCAGTTCTTC
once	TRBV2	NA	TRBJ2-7	CASRVIPGSEFNYEQYF	TGTGCCAGCCGTGTAATCCCGGGTTCGGAATTCAATTACGAGCAGTACTTC
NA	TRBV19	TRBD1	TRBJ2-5	CASRQGAKETQYF	TGTGCCAGTAGGCAGGGGGCGAAAGAGACCCAGTACTTC
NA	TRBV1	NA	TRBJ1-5	CTSSQVPGGVQPQHF	TGCACCAGCAGCCAAGTCCCAGGGGGCGTTCAGCCCCAGCATTTT
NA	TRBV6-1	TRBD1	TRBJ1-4	CASSTYRGLNEKLFF	TGTGCCAGCAGTACTTACAGGGGTCTTAATGAAAAACTGTTTTTT
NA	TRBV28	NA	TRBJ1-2	CASSAALGPGGYTF	TGTGCCAGCAGTGCCGCACTTGGTCCAGGTGGCTACACCTTC
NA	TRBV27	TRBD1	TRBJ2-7	CASSLSRRGRDEQYF	TGTGCCAGCAGTTTAAGTAGAAGGGGGCGCGACGAGCAGTACTTC
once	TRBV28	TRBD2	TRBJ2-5	CASSPSGSPTRETQYF	TGTGCCAGCAGTCCCAGCGGGAGCCCCACTCGGGAGACCCAGTACTTC
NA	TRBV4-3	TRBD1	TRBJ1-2	CASSQDRTGGGGYTF	TGCGCCAGCAGCCAAGATCGGACAGGGGGCGGTGGCTACACCTTC
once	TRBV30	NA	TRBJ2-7	CAWNGIAREQYF	TGTGCCTGGAACGGGATAGCGAGGGAGCAGTACTTC
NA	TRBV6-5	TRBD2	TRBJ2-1	CASRTSGRSNEQFF	TGTGCCAGCCGGACTAGCGGGAGGTCCAATGAGCAGTTCTTC
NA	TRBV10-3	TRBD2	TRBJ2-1	CAISESKGLAVNEQFF	TGTGCCATCAGTGAGTCGAAAGGACTAGCGGTAAATGAGCAGTTCTTC
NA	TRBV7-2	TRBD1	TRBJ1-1	CASSQDGTGGDLNTEAFF	TGTGCCAGCAGCCAAGATGGGACAGGGGGGGATTTGAACACTGAAGCTTTCTTT
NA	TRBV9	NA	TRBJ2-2	CASSVWQTNTGELFF	TGTGCCAGCAGCGTGTGGCAGACGAACACCGGGGAGCTGTTTTTT
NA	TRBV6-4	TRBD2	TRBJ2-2	CASKASGGNTGELFF	TGTGCCAGCAAGGCTAGCGGGGGGAACACCGGGGAGCTGTTTTTT
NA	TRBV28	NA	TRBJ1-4	CASTPQGVTNEKLFF	TGTGCCAGCACTCCACAAGGGGTGACTAATGAAAAACTGTTTTTT
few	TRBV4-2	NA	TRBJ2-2	CASSQDAIPGELFF	TGTGCCAGCAGCCAAGATGCGATTCCCGGGGAGCTGTTTTTT
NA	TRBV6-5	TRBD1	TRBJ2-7	CASSSNRGLAYEQYF	TGTGCCAGCAGTTCGAACAGGGGGCTAGCCTACGAGCAGTACTTC
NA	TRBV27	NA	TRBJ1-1	CASSFNKNTEAFF	TGTGCCAGCAGTTTCAACAAGAACACTGAAGCTTTCTTT
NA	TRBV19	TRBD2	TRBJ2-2	CASSIISAGGNTGELFF	TGTGCCAGTAGTATAATTTCTGCGGGAGGGAACACCGGGGAGCTGTTTTTT
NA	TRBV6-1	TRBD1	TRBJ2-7	CASSEGAGGYEQYF	TGTGCCAGCAGTGAAGGGGCAGGGGGTTACGAGCAGTACTTC
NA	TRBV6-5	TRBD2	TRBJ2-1	CASRGLAGVSEQFF	TGTGCCAGCAGAGGACTAGCGGGAGTAAGTGAGCAGTTCTTC
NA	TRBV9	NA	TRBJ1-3	CASSANSGNTIYF	TGTGCCAGCAGCGCCAACTCTGGAAACACCATATATTTT
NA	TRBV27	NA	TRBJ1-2	CASSLSRGGYGYTF	TGTGCCAGCAGTTTATCACGGGGGGGCTATGGCTACACCTTC
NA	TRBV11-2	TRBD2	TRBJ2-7	CASSLEREPTYEQYF	TGTGCCAGCAGCTTGGAGCGGGAGCCCACCTACGAGCAGTACTTC
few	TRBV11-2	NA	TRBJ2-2	CASSLRTATGELFF	TGTGCCAGCAGCTTACGGACAGCCACCGGGGAGCTGTTTTTT
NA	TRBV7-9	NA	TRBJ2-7	CASRHGSGDEQYF	TGTGCCAGCCGGCACGGTTCGGGTGACGAGCAGTACTTC
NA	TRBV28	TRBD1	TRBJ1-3	CASSPQGPGNTIYF	TGTGCCAGCAGTCCACAGGGGCCCGGAAACACCATATATTTT
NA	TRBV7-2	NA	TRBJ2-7	CASSQNSYEQYF	TGTGCCAGCAGCCAAAACTCTTACGAGCAGTACTTC
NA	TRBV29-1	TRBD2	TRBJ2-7	CSVATSGSSHEQYF	TGCAGCGTTGCGACTAGCGGGAGTTCGCACGAGCAGTACTTC
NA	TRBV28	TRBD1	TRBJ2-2	CASSFRRGQGAAGELFF	TGTGCCAGCAGTTTCCGCCGTGGACAGGGGGCCGCCGGGGAGCTGTTTTTT
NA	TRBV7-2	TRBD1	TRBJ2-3	CASSSTGQGTDTQYF	TGTGCCAGCAGCTCGACAGGGCAGGGCACAGATACGCAGTATTTT
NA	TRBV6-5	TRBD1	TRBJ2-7	CASSYYRGRNYEQYF	TGTGCCAGCAGTTACTACAGGGGACGGAACTACGAGCAGTACTTC